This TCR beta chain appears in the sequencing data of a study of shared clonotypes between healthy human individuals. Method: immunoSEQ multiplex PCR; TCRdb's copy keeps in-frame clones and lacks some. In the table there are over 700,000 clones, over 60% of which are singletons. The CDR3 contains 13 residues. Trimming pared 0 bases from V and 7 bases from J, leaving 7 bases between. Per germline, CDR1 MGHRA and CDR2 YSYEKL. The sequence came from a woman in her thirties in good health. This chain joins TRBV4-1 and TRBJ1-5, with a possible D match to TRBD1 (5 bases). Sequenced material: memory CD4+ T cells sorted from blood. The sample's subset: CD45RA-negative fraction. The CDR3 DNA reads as TGCGCCAGCAGCCAAGATCCAGGGCAGCCCCAGCATTTT. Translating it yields CASSQDPGQPQHF.